A single sample is the source of the 4 T cell receptor beta chains below, sequenced in a study of graft-versus-host responses after intestinal transplantation. Clones were read by immunoSEQ multiplex PCR, and TCRdb kept only the in-frame ones, dropping some. The sample has tens of thousands of clones; 90% to 95% are singletons. Which antigens these TCRs recognize remains unknown. The starting material was unstimulated CD8+ T cells sorted from spleen or lymph node cells, obtained before transplant. These receptors were obtained from a human donor who was the organ donor for an intestinal transplant.

The chain joins TRBV9 to TRBJ1-1; D not certain. Germline V gives CDR1 SGDLS, CDR2 YYNGEE. The CDR3 has 14 amino acids. The V end lost 1 base, the J end lost 1 base, and 8 bases lay between the germline ends. CDR3: CASSVFRGNTEAFF. Here the CDR3 DNA reads TGTGCCAGCAGCGTATTTAGAGGGAACACTGAAGCTTTCTTT.

This sequence joins TRBV6-1 and TRBJ1-5; weak D call: TRBD1 (5 bases). CDR1 MNHNS and CDR2 SASEGT come from the germline V gene. Between the trimmed V and J ends, which lost 10 bases and 7 bases, there was a span of 20 bases. This CDR3 contains 14 residues. CDR3 in amino acids: CATREDGDGQPQHF. The CDR3 coding sequence is TGTGCCACCCGGGAAGACGGGGACGGGCAGCCCCAGCATTTT.

The genes are TRBV30 and TRBJ2-1; possibly TRBD1 for D (5 bases). Between the trimmed V and J ends, which lost 4 bases and 12 bases, there was a span of 19 bases. CDR1 and CDR2 (germline): GTSNPN, SVGIG (reference sequence). The CDR3 loop spans 13 amino acids. In nucleotides, the CDR3 is TGTGCCTGGACGGTTGGCCAGGGTAGAGGGCAGTTCTTC. It encodes CAWTVGQGRGQFF.

The chain has TRBV6-1 and TRBJ2-7; 8 positions agree with TRBD1. Germline V gene data show CDR1 as MNHNS and CDR2 as SASEGT. Trimming removed 6 bases from V and 0 bases from J; junction bases left unmatched: 4. The CDR3 has 14 amino acids. In DNA form, the CDR3 reads TGTGCCAGCAGCCGCAGGGGGCTCTCCTACGAGCAGTACTTC. Its protein is CASSRRGLSYEQYF.